The present T cell receptor (beta chain) was sequenced within a study of T-cell reconstitution after alpha-beta-depleted transplantation in children. Study conclusions and caveats: At the one-year point after transplant, T-cell counts and TCRbeta diversity were found to come mostly from T cells that had been newly produced. Certain patients had high TCRbeta diversity at day 60, and it came from recipient T cells and thymic progenitors that survived.

V trimming: 4 bases; J trimming: 5 bases; junction bases outside the gene matches: 9. The CDR3 sequence is 16 residues long. Germline-derived CDR1 and CDR2 are SGHRS and YFSETQ. This clonotype turned up a few times. What it recognizes is unknown. Unique molecular identifiers were used to barcode this TCRbeta library. TCRdb used MiXCR to reprocess the PCR reads, holding one entry per CDR3 protein. The sample contains around 600,000 distinct CDR3 sequences, more than 20% of which appear only once. Specimen: PBMCs, mostly from graft donor cells, collected 360 days after TCRalphabeta/CD19-depleted stem cell transplant. The TCR originated in a boy younger than two who had a stem cell transplant for acute myeloid leukemia, so the T cells may come from the graft donor. This rearrangement joins TRBV5-1 to TRBJ2-1; TRBD2 matches at 10 bases. The chain's CDR3 is CASSLVAGGIHNEQFF. DNA of the CDR3: TGCGCCAGCAGCCTGGTAGCGGGGGGAATCCACAATGAGCAGTTCTTC.